The clone carrying this T cell receptor beta chain was seen more than once but under ten times. No antigen is known for it. The data stem from a study of early T cells in non-severe SARS-CoV-2 infection. Looking at the study overall: The study sequenced bulk RNA from unsorted whole blood, with chains unpaired. Study results and caveats: Matching with VDJdb favored anti-spike CD8 responses (missing private and CD4 specificities).

The protocol attached unique molecular identifiers to individual cDNA molecules. TCRdb reprocessed the 5' RACE reads with MiXCR, giving one entry per CDR3 protein. The sample holds about 80,000 distinct CDR3 sequences, roughly 5.3% seen once. This TCR came from an adult who was a healthcare worker with PCR-confirmed SARS-CoV-2 infection or an uninfected control (not recorded which). Specimen: whole blood, collected at baseline.

Here the CDR3 reads CASSPEGGSVNYEQYF. The CDR3 nucleotides are TGCGCCAGCAGCCCCGAGGGAGGGTCCGTGAACTACGAGCAGTACTTC. The chain recombines TRBV4-1 with TRBJ2-7, with 7 nucleotides matching TRBD2. V lost 4 bases and J lost 3; bases outside the gene matches: 12. The CDR3 has 16 amino acids. The germline CDR1 and CDR2 sequences are MGHRA and YSYEKL.